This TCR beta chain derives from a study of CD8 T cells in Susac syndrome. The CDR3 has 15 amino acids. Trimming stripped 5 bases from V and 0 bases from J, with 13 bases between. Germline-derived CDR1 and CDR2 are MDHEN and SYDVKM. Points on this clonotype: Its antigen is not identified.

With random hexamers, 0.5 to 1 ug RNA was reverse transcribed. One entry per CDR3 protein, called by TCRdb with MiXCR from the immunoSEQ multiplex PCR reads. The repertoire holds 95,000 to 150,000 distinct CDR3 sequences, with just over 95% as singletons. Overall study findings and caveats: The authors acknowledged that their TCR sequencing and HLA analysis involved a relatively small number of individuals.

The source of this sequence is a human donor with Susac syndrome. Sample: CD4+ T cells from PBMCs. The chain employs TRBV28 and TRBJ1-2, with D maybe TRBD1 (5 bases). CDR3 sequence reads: CASSQITGPNYGYTF. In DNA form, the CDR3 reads TGTGCCAGCAGTCAAATCACGGGACCTAACTATGGCTACACCTTC.